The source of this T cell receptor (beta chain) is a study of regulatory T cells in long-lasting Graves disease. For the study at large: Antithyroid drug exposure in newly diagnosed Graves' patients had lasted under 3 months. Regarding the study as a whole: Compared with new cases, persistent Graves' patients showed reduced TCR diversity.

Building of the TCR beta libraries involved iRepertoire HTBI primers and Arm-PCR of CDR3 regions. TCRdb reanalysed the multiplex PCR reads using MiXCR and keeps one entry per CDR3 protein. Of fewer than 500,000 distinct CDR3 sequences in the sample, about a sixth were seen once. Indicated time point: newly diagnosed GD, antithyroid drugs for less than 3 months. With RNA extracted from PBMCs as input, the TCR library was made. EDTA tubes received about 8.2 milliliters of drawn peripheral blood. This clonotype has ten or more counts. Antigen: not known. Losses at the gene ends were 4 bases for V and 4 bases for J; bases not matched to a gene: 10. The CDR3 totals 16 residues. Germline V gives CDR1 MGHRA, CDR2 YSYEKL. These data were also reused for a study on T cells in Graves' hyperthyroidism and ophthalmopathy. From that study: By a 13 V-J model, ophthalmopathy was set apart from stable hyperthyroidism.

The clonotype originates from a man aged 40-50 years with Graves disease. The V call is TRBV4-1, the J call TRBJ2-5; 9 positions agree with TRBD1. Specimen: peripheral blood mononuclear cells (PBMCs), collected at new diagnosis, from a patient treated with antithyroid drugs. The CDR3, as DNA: TGCGCCAGCAGCCCCCGGACAGGGGTAGGAGGAGAGACCCAGTACTTC. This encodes CASSPRTGVGGETQYF.